One sample yielded the 2 T cell receptor beta chains listed below, sequenced in a study of blood T cell repertoires in COVID-19. Profiled with immunoSEQ multiplex PCR; TCRdb holds only in-frame clones, not every one. Of about 300,000 clones in the sample, around 89% were seen once. Sequences were obtained from peripheral blood. These receptors came from a woman in her 30s who had recovered from COVID-19.

CDR3 region: CSASGRTFYGYTF. The CDR3 region has the DNA TGCAGCGCTAGCGGTCGGACCTTCTATGGCTACACCTTC. The genes are TRBV29-1 and TRBJ1-2, with D unclear. V lost 7 bases and J lost 4, with 16 bases in between. CDR1 and CDR2 from the germline V gene are SQVTM and ANQGSEA. The CDR3 extends over 13 amino acids.

The chain recombines TRBV9 with TRBJ1-3, with D perhaps matching TRBD1 (5 bases). Germline CDR1 SGDLS, CDR2 YYNGEE. CDR3 length: 15 residues. With 2 bases removed from V and 4 bases from J, the gap between germline ends came to 13 bases. The CDR3 DNA sequence: TGTGCCAGCAGCGTCGGGACTCTATTCGGAAACACCATATATTTT. It encodes CASSVGTLFGNTIYF.